A single sample gave rise to the 9 T cell receptor beta chains below, sequenced in a study of spatial heterogeneity in lung cancer. Each CDR3 protein is one row after TCRdb ran MiXCR on the 5' RACE reads. The table has about 92,000 distinct CDR3 sequences, around 12% seen once. Time point: sample taken at primary tumor resection. The sample was PBMCs, taken at surgery. The receptors stem from a male donor with early-stage non-small cell lung cancer.

V and J are TRBV30 and TRBJ2-1; tentatively, D is TRBD1 (5 bases). In germline, CDR1 is GTSNPN, CDR2 SVGIG (reference sequence). With 3 bases removed from V and 0 bases from J, the gap between germline ends came to 9 bases. The CDR3 runs to 14 residues. The CDR3 nucleotides read TGTGCCTGGAGGACAGCTAGCTCCTACAATGAGCAGTTCTTC. Its protein is CAWRTASSYNEQFF.

This clonotype was counted ten times or more. V usage is TRBV20-1 and J usage is TRBJ2-3; D perhaps matches TRBD1 (6 bases). V gave up 0 bases and J gave up 11 bases, with 18 bases separating them. Germline V gene sequence: CDR1 DFQATT, CDR2 SNEGSKA (reference sequence). The CDR3 length is 14 residues. The CDR3 nucleotides are TGCAGTGCTAGAGATCGAGGCCGCGAAGGGGGGCAGTATTTT. Protein: CSARDRGREGGQYF.

The rearrangement uses TRBV7-9 and TRBJ2-3, with TRBD2 matching over 13 bases. J lost 7 bases, V lost 4 bases, and 8 bases had no gene match. Germline V CDR1 and CDR2: SEHNR, FQNEAQ (reference sequence). This CDR3 region has 16 residues. The CDR3 coding sequence is TGTGCCAGCAGCTCGGGACTAGCGGGGAAGGGGCATACGCAGTATTTT. It translates to CASSSGLAGKGHTQYF.

The V and J genes are TRBV7-9 and TRBJ2-7, with D possibly being TRBD2 (5 bases). Germline values: CDR1 SEHNR, CDR2 FQNEAQ (reference sequence). CDR3 length: 14 residues. V was clipped by 3 bases and J by 2 bases, with 11 bases between them. The CDR3 sequence is CASSFTRDTYEQYF. CDR3 sequence (DNA): TGTGCCAGCAGCTTTACCCGGGATACCTACGAGCAGTACTTC.

This clonotype has more than one count but fewer than ten. The chain uses TRBV7-2 and TRBJ2-3, with D perhaps assigned TRBD1 or TRBD2 (5 bases each). Germline CDR1 SGHTA, CDR2 FQGNSA. This CDR3 has 16 amino acids. The germline V and J ends were trimmed by 1 base and 1 base, with 12 bases remaining between them. This CDR3 is CASSLEGRAGTDTQYF. The DNA for the CDR3 is TGTGCCAGCAGCTTAGAGGGGCGGGCGGGCACAGATACGCAGTATTTT.

The chain has TRBV24-1 and TRBJ1-5; D gene unclear. V lost 3 bases, J lost 9 bases, and 5 bases lay in between. Germline CDR1 reads KGHDR; CDR2 reads SFDVKD. This CDR3 spans 11 amino acids. The CDR3 here is CATSDRGPQHF. CDR3 nucleotides: TGTGCCACCAGTGATCGGGGGCCCCAGCATTTT.

The V call is TRBV5-1, the J call TRBJ1-2, with a weak D call TRBD1 (5 bases). V lost 4 bases and J lost 0, with 10 bases in between. CDR1 and CDR2 (germline): SGHRS, YFSETQ. CDR3 size: 14 residues. For the CDR3, the DNA is TGCGCCAGCAGCAGAGACAGCCCTAACTATGGCTACACCTTC. Its translation is CASSRDSPNYGYTF. Drawing the rest from reference TRBV5-1 and TRBJ1-2, the complete variable domain is KAGVTQTPRYLIKTRGQQVTLSCSPISGHRSVSWYQQTPGQGLQFLFEYFSETQRNKGNFPGRFSGRQFSNSRSEMNVSTLELGDSALYLCASSRDSPNYGYTFGSGTRLTVV.

Ten or more counts support this clonotype. This chain uses TRBV10-3 with TRBJ1-5; D call uncertain. V lost 0 bases and J lost 0, with 12 bases in between. The CDR3 has 17 amino acids. The V gene's germline CDR1 is ENHRY and CDR2 SYGVKD. The CDR3, as DNA: TGTGCCATCAGTGAGTCGCATAGAATCAATAGCAATCAGCCCCAGCATTTT. It translates to CAISESHRINSNQPQHF.

This clonotype was observed a handful of times. V gene TRBV25-1 combines with J gene TRBJ1-6, with 7 bases lining up with TRBD1. With 10 bases clipped from V and 5 bases from J, the junction kept 8 bases outside the gene matches. CDR1 is MGHDK, CDR2 SYGVNS, per germline. The CDR3 spans 14 residues. Here the CDR3 reads CATPGGGNNSPLHF. The DNA for the CDR3 is TGTGCCACCCCGGGAGGGGGCAATAATTCACCCCTCCACTTT.